This TCR beta chain comes out of a study of low-dose radiotherapy and immunotherapy resistance in tumors. Study information: Patients took oral aspirin 300 mg daily for four cycles from cycle 1 day 1.

First-strand cDNA relied on TRAV- and TRBV-specific primers spanning alpha and beta chains. TCR amplification involved 20 to 25 PCR cycles with a constant-region primer and V-primer adapter. Amplifying the isolated mRNA was done by in vitro transcription. From the reads, TCRdb called clonotypes with MiXCR, one entry per CDR3 protein. The table lists around 80,000 distinct CDR3 sequences, 15% to 20% of them singletons. This CDR3 region has 16 residues. With 2 bases clipped from V and 6 bases from J, the junction kept 8 bases outside the gene matches. Germline assignment: CDR1 MNHNS and CDR2 SASEGT. This sample's time point: after trial treatment. Described treatment: LDRT plus nivolumab, ipilimumab, low-dose cyclophosphamide and aspirin (RACIN trial). This clonotype showed up many times.

J is TRBJ2-2 and V is TRBV6-1, with 8 nucleotides matching TRBD1. This TCR was sampled from a male donor with prostate cancer. The input for sequencing was PBMCs, taken after low-dose radiotherapy plus immunotherapy. In nucleotides, the CDR3 is TGTGCCAGCAGTGAATGGACAGGGAGAATTGCCGGGGAGCTGTTTTTT. Translated: CASSEWTGRIAGELFF.